Only a few counts were recorded for the clone carrying this TCR beta chain. The data stem from a study of T cell clones after liver transplantation. Study-wide context: Standard immunosuppression, with no induction, continued until 12-24 months after transplant.

Data came from immunoSEQ multiplex PCR; TCRdb stores just in-frame clones and leaves some out. In the table there are roughly 70,000 clones, roughly 80% of which are singletons. Germline CDR1 is LNHDA and CDR2 is SQIVND (reference sequence). The germline V and J ends were trimmed by 1 base and 6 bases, with 13 bases remaining between them. The CDR3 is made up of 15 amino acids. This chain joins TRBV19 and TRBJ1-5; D gene uncertain. Material: CD4+ T cells from blood, obtained before liver transplant. This TCR was recovered from a human donor who received a liver transplant. CDR3 residues: CASSIGQPEGQPQHF. The CDR3 coding sequence is TGTGCCAGTAGTATAGGGCAGCCGGAGGGTCAGCCCCAGCATTTT. The variable domain in full, with the rest retrieved from reference TRBV19 and TRBJ1-5, is DGGITQSPKYLFRKEGQNVTLSCEQNLNHDAMYWYRQDPGQGLRLIYYSQIVNDFQKGDIAEGYSVSREKKESFPLTVTSAQKNPTAFYLCASSIGQPEGQPQHFGDGTRLSIL.